This T cell receptor beta chain was recorded in a study of T cell repertoires in cytomegalovirus infection. This clonotype was detected a few times. Its specificity is unknown. TCRdb analysed the reads with MiXCR anew, one entry per CDR3 protein. The sample contains hundreds of thousands of distinct CDR3 sequences, about 42% of which appear only once. Germline V gene data show CDR1 as SEHNR and CDR2 as FQNEAQ (reference sequence). V lost 1 base to trimming and J lost 5 bases, with 5 bases between them. This CDR3 comprises 12 residues. This sequence joins TRBV7-9 and TRBJ2-5, with D uncertain. Sequenced here: cultured PBMCs, sampled from culture after CMV antigen stimulation. The clonotype comes from a human donor in good health (CMV status not recorded). Some clones in this sample may be carry-over from other donors' samples. The CDR3 coding sequence is TGTGCCAGCAGCTTAGAGGTTGAGACCCAGTACTTC. The encoded protein is CASSLEVETQYF.